The clone carrying this T cell receptor beta chain was detected only once. Antigen unknown. This entry belongs to a study of cytomegalovirus exposure and HLA in healthy donors. General observations from the study: A later analysis reportedly found that, within productive TCRs, an Asian-associated ancestry cluster had fewer N-insertions than the mean observed across the roughly 610 donors. It was confirmed in vitro that a few of the CMV-associated chains were specific for CMV antigens. In an earlier analysis, about 90% or about 30%: the productive usage of most TCR beta V segments.

Per germline, CDR1 SGHNT and CDR2 YYREEE (reference sequence). Losses at the gene ends were 0 bases for V and 5 bases for J; bases not matched to a gene: 4. The CDR3 is 14 residues long. PCR employed 60 Vbeta and 13 Jbeta primers. In the study's own analysis: In a later analysis, around 87 million unique TCR beta chains included roughly 11 million shared by two or more donors. The assay was immunoSEQ multiplex PCR, and TCRdb's table has in-frame clones only and misses some. The DNA gave D and trimming, while V, J and clone size come from that table. Altogether tens of thousands of clones are present, approximately 70% being singletons, with the ten largest covering 12% to 15%.

Input material: PBMCs. This receptor was obtained from a male donor in good health and CMV-seropositive. The gene calls are TRBV5-4 and TRBJ2-5; TRBD1 agrees at 7 bases. The DNA for the CDR3 is TGTGCCAGCAGCTTGGACAGGGGCGGCGAGACCCAGTACTTC. Translated, it gives CASSLDRGGETQYF.